This is a list of T cell receptor beta chains from one sample in a study of blood T cell repertoires in COVID-19. Produced via immunoSEQ multiplex PCR; TCRdb's table is partial and in-frame only. Found here are approximately 500,000 clones, around nine tenths of them singletons; the top ten hold around 8%. Sample: peripheral blood. These TCRs come from a woman aged 45-60 years with COVID-19, enrolled during active disease. The CDR3 runs from the conserved cysteine through the conserved F or W. D genes are given only for firm matches. Expanded clones get a size class; other rows say once, few or many, or leave the size out.

V: TRBV5-1
J: TRBJ2-3
size: NA
D: NA
CDR3: CASSPSEYTDTQYF
DNA: TGCGCCAGCAGCCCATCGGAGTACACAGATACGCAGTATTTT

V: TRBV6-6
J: TRBJ1-6
size: NA
D: TRBD1
CDR3: CASSRPGQGESPLHF
DNA: TGTGCCAGCAGCCGTCCGGGACAGGGGGAGTCACCCCTCCACTTT

V: TRBV25-1
J: TRBJ2-3
size: NA
D: NA
CDR3: CASSEEGRGDTQYF
DNA: TGTGCCAGCAGTGAAGAGGGTCGGGGAGATACGCAGTATTTT

V: TRBV9
J: TRBJ2-5
size: NA
D: TRBD2
CDR3: CASSVGSGGPGETQYF
DNA: TGTGCCAGCAGCGTAGGGAGCGGGGGGCCAGGGGAGACCCAGTACTTC

V: TRBV4-2
J: TRBJ1-4
size: NA
D: TRBD1
CDR3: CASSPSKQGQDEKLFF
DNA: TGTGCCAGCAGCCCTAGTAAACAGGGACAGGATGAAAAACTGTTTTTT

V: TRBV24-1
J: TRBJ2-7
size: NA
D: NA
CDR3: CATSDSNRPFEQYF
DNA: TGTGCCACCAGTGATTCTAACAGGCCGTTCGAGCAGTACTTC

V: TRBV7-2
J: TRBJ2-1
size: NA
D: NA
CDR3: CASSLGRGDEQFF
DNA: TGTGCCAGCAGCTTAGGGAGAGGTGACGAGCAGTTCTTC

V: TRBV2
J: TRBJ2-3
size: NA
D: TRBD2
CDR3: CASSGRLAGELTDTQYF
DNA: TGTGCCAGCAGTGGGAGACTAGCGGGGGAGCTCACAGATACGCAGTATTTT

V: TRBV11-2
J: TRBJ2-5
size: NA
D: NA
CDR3: CASRVGSQGAETQYF
DNA: TGTGCCAGCAGGGTGGGATCTCAAGGGGCAGAGACCCAGTACTTC

V: TRBV5-1
J: TRBJ2-5
size: NA
D: TRBD2
CDR3: CASSLTSGGAEETQYF
DNA: TGCGCCAGCAGCCTAACTAGCGGGGGGGCAGAAGAGACCCAGTACTTC

V: TRBV7-8
J: TRBJ1-1
size: NA
D: TRBD1
CDR3: CASSLGDRVMNTEAFF
DNA: TGTGCCAGCAGCTTAGGTGACAGGGTGATGAACACTGAAGCTTTCTTT

V: TRBV12-3/TRBV12-4
J: TRBJ2-7
size: NA
D: NA
CDR3: CASRTGTPYEQYF
DNA: TGTGCCAGCAGGACCGGGACTCCCTACGAGCAGTACTTC

V: TRBV5-1
J: TRBJ2-3
size: NA
D: TRBD2
CDR3: CASTLGLAGGLTDTQYF
DNA: TGCGCCAGCACCCTGGGACTAGCGGGGGGGCTGACAGATACGCAGTATTTT

V: TRBV4-2
J: TRBJ1-1
size: few
D: TRBD1
CDR3: CASSLGQGANTEAFF
DNA: TGTGCCAGCAGCCTGGGGCAGGGGGCAAACACTGAAGCTTTCTTT

V: TRBV5-5
J: TRBJ2-3
size: NA
D: TRBD2
CDR3: CASSPWTSGGLAQYF
DNA: TGTGCCAGCAGCCCCTGGACTAGCGGGGGTCTGGCGCAGTATTTT

V: TRBV19
J: TRBJ2-6
size: NA
D: NA
CDR3: CASSIILRGVGSGANVLTF
DNA: TGTGCCAGTAGTATTATATTACGAGGCGTTGGGTCTGGGGCCAACGTCCTGACTTTC

V: TRBV11-2
J: TRBJ1-6
size: NA
D: NA
CDR3: CASSLLGLALHF
DNA: TGTGCCAGCAGCTTACTTGGCCTAGCCCTCCACTTT

V: TRBV3-1/TRBV3-2
J: TRBJ1-2
size: NA
D: TRBD1
CDR3: CASSDRQGANYGYTF
DNA: TGTGCCAGCAGCGATAGACAGGGGGCTAACTATGGCTACACCTTC